A selection of T cell receptor beta chains follows, all from one sample in a study of identical twins. TCRdb re-called the 5' RACE reads through MiXCR, storing one row per CDR3 protein. The sample gives more than 1.5 million distinct CDR3 sequences, roughly 35% of which show up once; approximately 0.29% is in the top ten. The sequencing input was cord blood. Every receptor here comes from a newborn girl in good health. The CDR3 runs from the conserved cysteine through the conserved F or W. The D gene is left open where the match is weak. Size values are once, few and many counts, or a class for expanded clones, and some rows have none.

>TRBJ2-7|18|TRBV4-2|TRBD2|few
CASSQDLARSGTLYEQYF
TGTGCCAGCAGCCAAGATCTAGCGCGTAGCGGGACTTTATACGAGCAGTACTTC
>TRBJ1-5|12|TRBV6-6|NA|many
CASRSGSQPQHF
TGTGCCAGTCGGTCGGGGAGTCAGCCCCAGCATTTT
>TRBJ2-3|14|TRBV28|NA|few
CASCSYRDTDTQYF
TGTGCCAGCTGCTCCTATCGGGACACAGATACGCAGTATTTT
>TRBJ2-1|12|TRBV6-6|NA|NA
CASKPRLREQFF
TGTGCCAGCAAGCCGAGACTAAGGGAGCAGTTCTTC
>TRBJ1-4|18|TRBV7-8|TRBD1|NA
CASSPSPTGGVSNEKLFF
TGTGCCAGCAGCCCTAGTCCGACAGGGGGCGTCTCTAATGAAAAACTGTTTTTT
>TRBJ1-4|14|TRBV9|NA|NA
CASSVGETNEKLFF
TGTGCCAGCAGCGTAGGGGAAACTAATGAAAAACTGTTTTTT
>TRBJ2-5|14|TRBV5-1|TRBD2|NA
CASSLETSGETQYF
TGCGCCAGCAGCTTGGAGACTAGCGGGGAGACCCAGTACTTC
>TRBJ2-3|17|TRBV10-2|NA|NA
CASSDPFSGYFTDTQYF
TGCGCCAGCAGTGACCCTTTTAGCGGATACTTCACAGATACGCAGTATTTT
>TRBJ2-5|12|TRBV5-6|NA|few
CASSYGTLGQYF
TGTGCCAGCAGCTACGGGACTCTCGGGCAGTACTTC
>TRBJ2-7|12|TRBV29-1|NA|many
CSVAAGTYEQYF
TGCAGCGTTGCGGCAGGGACTTACGAGCAGTACTTC
>TRBJ1-1|13|TRBV20-1|NA|NA
CSATENMNTEAFF
TGCAGTGCTACTGAGAACATGAACACTGAAGCTTTCTTT
>TRBJ2-1|12|TRBV28|NA|NA
CASSRVSYEQFF
TGTGCCAGCAGCCGGGTTTCCTACGAGCAGTTCTTC
>TRBJ2-7|15|TRBV12-3/TRBV12-4|NA|NA
CASSPPGTLDYEQYF
TGTGCCAGCAGCCCCCCAGGGACATTGGACTACGAGCAGTACTTC
>TRBJ1-1|16|TRBV20-1|TRBD1|NA
CSARDRGPPSNTEAFF
TGCAGTGCTAGAGACAGGGGGCCGCCTTCGAACACTGAAGCTTTCTTT
>TRBJ1-6|15|TRBV28|TRBD1|NA
CASSYLDRANSPLHF
TGTGCCAGCAGTTATCTGGACAGGGCCAATTCACCCCTCCACTTT
>TRBJ1-1|15|TRBV12-3/TRBV12-4|TRBD1|NA
CASSPSTVTGTEAFF
TGTGCCAGCAGTCCGTCGACAGTGACAGGGACTGAAGCTTTCTTT